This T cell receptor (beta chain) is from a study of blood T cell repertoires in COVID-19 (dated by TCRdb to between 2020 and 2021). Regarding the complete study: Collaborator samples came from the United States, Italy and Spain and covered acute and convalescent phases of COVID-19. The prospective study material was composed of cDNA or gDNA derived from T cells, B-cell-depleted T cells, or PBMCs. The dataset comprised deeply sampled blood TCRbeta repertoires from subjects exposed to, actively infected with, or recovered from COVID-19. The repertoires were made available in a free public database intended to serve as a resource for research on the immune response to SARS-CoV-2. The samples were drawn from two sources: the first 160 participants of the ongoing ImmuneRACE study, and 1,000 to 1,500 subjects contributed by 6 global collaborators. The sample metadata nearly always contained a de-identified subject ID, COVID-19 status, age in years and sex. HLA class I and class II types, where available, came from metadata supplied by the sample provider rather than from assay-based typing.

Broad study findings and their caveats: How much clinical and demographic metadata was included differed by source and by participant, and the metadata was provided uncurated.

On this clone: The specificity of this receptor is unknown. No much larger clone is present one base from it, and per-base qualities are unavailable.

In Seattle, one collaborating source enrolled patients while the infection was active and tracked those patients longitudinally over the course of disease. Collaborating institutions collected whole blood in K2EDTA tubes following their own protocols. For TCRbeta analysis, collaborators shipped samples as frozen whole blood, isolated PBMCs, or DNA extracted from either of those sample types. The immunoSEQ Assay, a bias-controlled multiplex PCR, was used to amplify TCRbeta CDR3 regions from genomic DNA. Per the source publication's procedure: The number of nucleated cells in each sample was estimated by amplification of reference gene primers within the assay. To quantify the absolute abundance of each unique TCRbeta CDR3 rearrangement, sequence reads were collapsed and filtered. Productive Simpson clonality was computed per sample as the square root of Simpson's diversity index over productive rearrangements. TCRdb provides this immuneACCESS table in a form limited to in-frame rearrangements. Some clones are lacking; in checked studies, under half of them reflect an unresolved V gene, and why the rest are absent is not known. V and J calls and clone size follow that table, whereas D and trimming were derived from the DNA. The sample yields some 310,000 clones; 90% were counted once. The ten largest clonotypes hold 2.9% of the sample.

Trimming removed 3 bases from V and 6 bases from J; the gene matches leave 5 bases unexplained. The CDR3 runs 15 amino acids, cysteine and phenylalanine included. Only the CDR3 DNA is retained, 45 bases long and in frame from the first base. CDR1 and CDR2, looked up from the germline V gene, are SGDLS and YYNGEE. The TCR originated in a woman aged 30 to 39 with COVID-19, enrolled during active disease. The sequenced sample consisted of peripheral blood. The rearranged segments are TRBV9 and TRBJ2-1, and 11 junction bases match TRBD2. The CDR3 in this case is CASSETGTSGNEQFF. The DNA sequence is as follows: TGTGCCAGCAGCGAAACCGGGACTAGCGGCAATGAGCAGTTCTTC.